This paragraph reports one TCR beta chain. The antigen is not known. The sample belongs to a study of CD4 T cells in relation to SARS-CoV-2 and coronaviruses. Study-level background: TCR beta CDR3s were sequenced after 10-day antigen culture of PBMCs. Of the patients, about 8 were male, a few female, two Hispanic.

Generated by immunoSEQ multiplex PCR, the TCRdb table keeps only in-frame clones and is missing some. Among 43,000 or so clones listed, roughly four fifths were seen once. 90,000 to 100,000 naive or memory CD4+ cells were cultured with CEF peptides for nine to ten days. Trimming took 4 bases from V and 4 from J; bases not matched to a gene: 2. The CDR3 extends over 14 amino acids. CDR1 is SGHRS and CDR2 is YFSETQ in the germline V gene. The sample consisted of naive CD4+ T cells from PBMCs, cultured in vitro. Subset reported: naive CD4+ T cells isolated by negative enrichment. The V and J genes are TRBV5-1 and TRBJ1-4; 9 nucleotides agree with TRBD1. This TCR came from an adult with COVID-19. The CDR3: CASSRGQGNEKLFF. Here the CDR3 DNA reads TGCGCCAGCAGCCGGGGACAGGGTAATGAAAAACTGTTTTTT.